A single sample is the source of the 3 T cell receptor beta chains below, sequenced in a study of regulatory T cells in long-lasting Graves disease. In building TCR beta libraries, iRepertoire HTBI primers were used together with Arm-PCR of CDR3 regions. Each CDR3 protein gets one entry after TCRdb re-called the multiplex PCR reads with MiXCR. The sample includes some 450,000 distinct CDR3 sequences, around a quarter seen only once; the top ten take approximately 28%. Time point defined: persistent/refractory GD, antithyroid drugs over 5 years with positive TRAb. The TCR library used RNA extracted from PBMCs. The sample here was peripheral blood mononuclear cells (PBMCs), taken when the disease was refractory, from a patient treated with antithyroid drugs. The receptors derive from a female donor with Graves disease.

There are a few counts of this clonotype. The rearrangement uses TRBV6-1 and TRBJ1-2; D remains ambiguous. This CDR3 is built from 13 residues. Trimming took 6 bases from V and 4 from J, leaving 12 bases between them. CDR1 is MNHNS and CDR2 is SASEGT in the germline V gene. The CDR3 protein is CASSRGGSYGYTF. DNA for the CDR3: TGTGCCAGCAGCCGTGGAGGGAGCTATGGCTACACCTTC.

The chain links TRBV6-8 to TRBJ2-7, with D possibly TRBD1 on 5 matching bases. CDR1 and CDR2 (germline): MNHGY, SAAAGT. V lost 8 bases and J lost 2, with 16 bases in between. There are 14 residues in the CDR3. The CDR3 spells CASGPDQGPYEQYF. Here the CDR3 DNA reads TGTGCCAGCGGCCCGGATCAGGGCCCCTACGAGCAGTACTTC.

On this clonotype: A much larger clone sits a single nucleotide away, making a read error possible. This rearrangement joins TRBV15 to TRBJ2-5, with 9 bases aligning to TRBD1. The CDR3 consists of 15 residues. Germline CDR1 LNHNV, CDR2 YYDKDF (reference sequence). The V segment lost 5 bases and the J segment 5 bases; nucleotides outside the gene matches: 9. The CDR3 region is CATSPERDRVETQYF. The CDR3 region has the DNA TGTGCCACCAGCCCGGAAAGGGACAGGGTGGAGACCCAGTACTTC.